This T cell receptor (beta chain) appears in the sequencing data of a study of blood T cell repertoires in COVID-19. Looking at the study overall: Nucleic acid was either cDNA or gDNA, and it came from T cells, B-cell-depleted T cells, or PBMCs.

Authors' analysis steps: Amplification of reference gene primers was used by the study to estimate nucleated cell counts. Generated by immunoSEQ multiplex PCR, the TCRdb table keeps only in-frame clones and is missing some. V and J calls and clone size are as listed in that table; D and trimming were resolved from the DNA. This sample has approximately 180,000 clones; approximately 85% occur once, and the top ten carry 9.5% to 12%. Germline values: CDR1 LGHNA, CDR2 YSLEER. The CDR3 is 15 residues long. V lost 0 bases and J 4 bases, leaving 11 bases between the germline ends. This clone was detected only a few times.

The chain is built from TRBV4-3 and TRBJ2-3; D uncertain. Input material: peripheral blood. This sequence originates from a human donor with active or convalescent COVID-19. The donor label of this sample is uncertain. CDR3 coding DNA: TGCGCCAGCAGCCAAGATTTGGGCACTGCAGATACGCAGTATTTT. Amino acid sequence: CASSQDLGTADTQYF.